The 9 T cell receptor beta chains listed next were all sequenced from one sample in a study of blood T cell repertoires in COVID-19. Method: immunoSEQ multiplex PCR; TCRdb's copy keeps in-frame clones and lacks some. In the table there are 90,000 to 120,000 clones, just over 90% of which are singletons. Source material: peripheral blood. The receptor set was obtained from a woman aged 30 to 39 with acute or convalescent COVID-19.

Remarks on this clone: The identical CDR3 is also encoded by other nucleotide sequences in the sample. The gene calls are TRBV12-3 or TRBV12-4 and TRBJ2-7; D gene uncertain. There are 12 residues in the CDR3. Deletions cut 3 bases from V and 3 bases from J, with 6 bases between. The CDR3 bases are TGTGCCAGCAGTTTTGGCCTCTACGAGCAGTACTTC. Protein sequence: CASSFGLYEQYF.

This chain uses TRBV7-3 with TRBJ2-2; possible D gene TRBD1, 6 bases. Trimming took off 5 bases at V and 0 bases at J, with 10 bases between the two ends. The germline CDR1 and CDR2 sequences are SGHTA and FQGTGA. The CDR3 is made up of 15 amino acids. As DNA, the CDR3 is TGTGCCAGCAGCCCACAGGGCTCGAACACCGGGGAGCTGTTTTTT. Its translation is CASSPQGSNTGELFF.

V usage is TRBV27 and J usage is TRBJ1-5; 7 bases are a match to TRBD1. J was trimmed by 7 bases and V by 4 bases; bases with no gene match: 4. CDR3 length equals 13 residues. The germline V gene has CDR1 MNHEY and CDR2 SMNVEV (reference sequence). The CDR3 nucleotides are TGTGCCAGCAGTTCAGGGACAGTCCAGCCCCAGCATTTT. It is translated as CASSSGTVQPQHF.

The gene calls are TRBV6-5 and TRBJ1-2, with a weak D call TRBD1 (6 bases). Germline assignment: CDR1 MNHEY and CDR2 SVGAGI. The CDR3 is made up of 14 amino acids. The ends were cut back, 7 bases at V and 3 bases at J, with 15 bases in the middle. The CDR3 nucleotides are TGTGCCAGCATCGGGGGAGGGGGTGACTATGGCTACACCTTC. Translation: CASIGGGGDYGYTF.

This chain links TRBV9 with TRBJ2-7; D remains ambiguous. The CDR3 extends over 15 amino acids. CDR1 is SGDLS and CDR2 is YYNGEE in the germline V gene. V dropped 0 bases and J dropped 0 bases, with 10 bases sitting between them. The CDR3 sequence: CASSVGVQPSYEQYF. The DNA for the CDR3 is TGTGCCAGCAGCGTAGGTGTACAGCCCTCCTACGAGCAGTACTTC.

This clone was observed a single time. The chain joins TRBV4-3 to TRBJ1-1; TRBD1 is a possible D gene (6 bases). V dropped 3 bases and J dropped 4 bases, with 12 bases sitting between them. Germline CDR1 reads LGHNA; CDR2 reads YSLEER. This CDR3 contains 14 residues. CDR3: CASSHWGRSTEAFF. DNA for the CDR3: TGCGCCAGCAGCCATTGGGGGCGGTCCACTGAAGCTTTCTTT.

This rearrangement joins TRBV5-1 to TRBJ2-2; 10 bases align to TRBD2. J gave up 1 base and V 6 bases, and 3 bases lay outside the gene matches. Germline V CDR1 and CDR2: SGHRS, YFSETQ. CDR3 length: 15 residues. CDR3 loop: CASNLAGGNTGELFF. In nucleotides, the CDR3 is TGCGCCAGCAACTTAGCGGGAGGGAACACCGGGGAGCTGTTTTTT.

This sequence joins TRBV29-1 and TRBJ1-1; TRBD1 matches 7 bases. Germline loops: CDR1 SQVTM, CDR2 ANQGSEA. This CDR3 has 15 amino acids. Trimming took 7 bases from V and 0 from J; bases not matched to a gene: 11. CDR3 residues: CSGESGQSMNTEAFF. The DNA of the CDR3 is TGCAGCGGGGAGTCGGGACAGAGCATGAACACTGAAGCTTTCTTT.

V is TRBV2 and J is TRBJ1-5, with a tentative D call TRBD1 (5 bases). Germline V gene data show CDR1 as SNHLY and CDR2 as FYNNEI. V was shortened by 5 bases and J by 2 bases, with 10 bases between the two germline ends. The CDR3 consists of 14 residues. CDR3 sequence (DNA): TGTGCCAGCAGTCCGGGAGGGGGCAATCAGCCCCAGCATTTT. Its protein is CASSPGGGNQPQHF.